The 11 T cell receptor beta chains below come from one sample, sequenced in a study of blood T cell repertoires in COVID-19. The protocol was immunoSEQ multiplex PCR, while the TCRdb copy is restricted to in-frame clones and leaves out a portion. The data hold under 200,000 clones, with more than 70% observed a single time. The sequenced sample consisted of peripheral blood. The receptors come from a man aged 18 to 35 with active or convalescent COVID-19.

This chain links TRBV30 with TRBJ1-3; unclear D gene. The germline V gene has CDR1 GTSNPN and CDR2 SVGIG (reference sequence). CDR3 length: 12 amino acids. V was trimmed by 0 bases and J by 9 bases, leaving 9 bases between them. CDR3: CAWSVRSGTIYF. Here the CDR3 DNA reads TGTGCCTGGAGTGTCCGGAGTGGCACCATATATTTT. The variable domain in full, completed from reference TRBV30 and TRBJ1-3, reads SQTIHQWPATLVQPVGSPLSLECTVEGTSNPNLYWYRQAAGRGLQLLFYSVGIGQISSEVPQNLSASRPQDRQFILSSKKLLLSDSGFYLCAWSVRSGTIYFGEGSWLTVV.

V usage is TRBV6-2 or TRBV6-3 and J usage is TRBJ1-2; the match to TRBD1 covers 7 bases. The germline gives CDR1 MNHEY, CDR2 SVGEGT. J gave up 5 bases and V 4 bases, and 16 bases lay outside the gene matches. The CDR3 sequence is 17 residues long. The CDR3 DNA follows: TGTGCCAGCAGTTCGCTCGTTCGGACAGGCCTGAGGTATGGCTACACCTTC. The encoded protein is CASSSLVRTGLRYGYTF.

V and J are TRBV7-9 and TRBJ1-5; TRBD1 aligns across 7 bases. The CDR3 runs 14 residues. The germline V gene encodes CDR1 SEHNR and CDR2 FQNEAQ (reference sequence). J lost 4 bases, V lost 5 bases, and 5 bases had no gene match. CDR3: CASSPTGSNQPQHF. In DNA form, the CDR3 reads TGTGCCAGCAGCCCGACAGGGTCTAATCAGCCCCAGCATTTT.

This clone was seen more than once but under ten times. The rearrangement links TRBV7-9 to TRBJ1-6; 7 bases are shared with TRBD1. After removal of 1 base from V and 5 bases from J, the junction contained 5 bases not matched to a gene. This CDR3 has 16 residues. Germline lookup yields CDR1 SEHNR and CDR2 FQNEAQ (reference sequence). The CDR3 region is CASSLEGQRNNSPLHF. CDR3 coding DNA: TGTGCCAGCAGCTTAGAGGGACAGCGGAATAATTCACCCCTCCACTTT.

This rearrangement joins TRBV27 to TRBJ2-1; TRBD2 aligns across 14 bases. The CDR3 consists of 17 residues. With V trimmed by 2 bases and J by 4 bases, 4 bases remained unmatched. Per the germline V gene, CDR1 is MNHEY and CDR2 is SMNVEV (reference sequence). The CDR3 region is CASSLRGTSGSYNEQFF. The CDR3 DNA follows: TGTGCCAGCAGTTTACGCGGGACTAGCGGGAGTTACAATGAGCAGTTCTTC.

The CDR3, as DNA: TGTGCCAGCAGCTTAGGGGACAGGGGGACGGAGACCCAGTACTTC. The encoded protein is CASSLGDRGTETQYF. The V and J genes are TRBV7-9 and TRBJ2-5, with 11 bases matching TRBD1. The V segment lost 1 base and the J segment 5 bases; nucleotides outside the gene matches: 3. The germline CDR1 and CDR2 sequences are SEHNR and FQNEAQ (reference sequence). The CDR3 covers 15 residues.

The rearrangement links TRBV12-5 to TRBJ2-1; D might be TRBD2 (6 bases). Germline V gene data show CDR1 as LGHNT and CDR2 as FRNRAP. V was pared by 9 bases and J by 1 base, with 10 bases between. This CDR3 is 13 amino acids long. In nucleotides, the CDR3 is TGTGCTAGGGGGCGGGGATCCTACAATGAGCAGTTCTTC. The encoded protein is CARGRGSYNEQFF.

The chain recombines TRBV10-3 with TRBJ2-3; TRBD2 matches at 10 bases. The CDR3 sequence is 15 residues long. The germline CDR1 and CDR2 sequences are ENHRY and SYGVKD. With 0 bases clipped from V and 7 bases from J, the junction kept 4 bases outside the gene matches. The CDR3 loop reads CAISESELAGYTQYF. The CDR3 DNA sequence: TGTGCCATCAGTGAGTCGGAACTAGCGGGGTATACGCAGTATTTT.

The genes are TRBV5-1 and TRBJ1-2, with 7 bases identical to TRBD1. The germline gives CDR1 SGHRS, CDR2 YFSETQ. V was clipped by 4 bases and J by 0 bases; unmatched bases: 6. The CDR3 is 15 residues long. The CDR3 loop is CASSLGTAANYGYTF. The CDR3 nucleotides read TGCGCCAGCAGCCTAGGGACAGCAGCTAACTATGGCTACACCTTC.

The rearrangement links TRBV5-4 to TRBJ1-4, with D unclear. The CDR3 contains 13 residues. V was clipped by 4 bases and J by 5 bases, with 9 bases between them. The germline CDR1 and CDR2 sequences are SGHNT and YYREEE (reference sequence). The CDR3 is CASSPGRNEKLFF. CDR3 sequence (DNA): TGTGCCAGCAGCCCGGGTCGAAATGAAAAACTGTTTTTT.

The rearrangement joins TRBV6-5 to TRBJ1-1; no reliable D call. The CDR3 covers 13 residues. Per germline, CDR1 MNHEY and CDR2 SVGAGI. V was trimmed by 6 bases and J by 2 bases, leaving 10 bases between them. CDR3 protein: CASRSTVNTEAFF. For the CDR3, the DNA is TGTGCCAGCAGGTCAACAGTAAACACTGAAGCTTTCTTT.